A single sample gave rise to the 2 T cell receptor beta chains below, sequenced in a study of blood T cell repertoires in COVID-19. Repertoires were generated with immunoSEQ multiplex PCR, while TCRdb's copy carries only in-frame clones and drops some. The repertoire holds 45,000 to 50,000 clones, with over 70% as singletons. Specimen: peripheral blood. Every receptor here comes from a man aged 65 to 79 with acute or convalescent COVID-19.

V usage is TRBV5-4 and J usage is TRBJ2-5, with TRBD2 as a possible D gene (5 bases). Trimming left V 2 bases short and J 5 bases short, with 13 bases between. The germline V gene encodes CDR1 SGHNT and CDR2 YYREEE (reference sequence). The CDR3 is 14 amino acids. CDR3 protein: CASSLGLEAETQYF. The CDR3 DNA reads as TGTGCCAGCAGCTTAGGTTTGGAGGCGGAGACCCAGTACTTC.

The rearrangement joins TRBV6-5 to TRBJ1-1, with D maybe TRBD1 (5 bases). In germline, CDR1 is MNHEY, CDR2 SVGAGI. This CDR3 region has 12 residues. The ends were cut back, 6 bases at V and 7 bases at J, with 12 bases in the middle. The CDR3 protein is CASSPSGGEAFF. Written as DNA, the CDR3 is TGTGCCAGCAGCCCCTCGGGGGGTGAAGCTTTCTTT.